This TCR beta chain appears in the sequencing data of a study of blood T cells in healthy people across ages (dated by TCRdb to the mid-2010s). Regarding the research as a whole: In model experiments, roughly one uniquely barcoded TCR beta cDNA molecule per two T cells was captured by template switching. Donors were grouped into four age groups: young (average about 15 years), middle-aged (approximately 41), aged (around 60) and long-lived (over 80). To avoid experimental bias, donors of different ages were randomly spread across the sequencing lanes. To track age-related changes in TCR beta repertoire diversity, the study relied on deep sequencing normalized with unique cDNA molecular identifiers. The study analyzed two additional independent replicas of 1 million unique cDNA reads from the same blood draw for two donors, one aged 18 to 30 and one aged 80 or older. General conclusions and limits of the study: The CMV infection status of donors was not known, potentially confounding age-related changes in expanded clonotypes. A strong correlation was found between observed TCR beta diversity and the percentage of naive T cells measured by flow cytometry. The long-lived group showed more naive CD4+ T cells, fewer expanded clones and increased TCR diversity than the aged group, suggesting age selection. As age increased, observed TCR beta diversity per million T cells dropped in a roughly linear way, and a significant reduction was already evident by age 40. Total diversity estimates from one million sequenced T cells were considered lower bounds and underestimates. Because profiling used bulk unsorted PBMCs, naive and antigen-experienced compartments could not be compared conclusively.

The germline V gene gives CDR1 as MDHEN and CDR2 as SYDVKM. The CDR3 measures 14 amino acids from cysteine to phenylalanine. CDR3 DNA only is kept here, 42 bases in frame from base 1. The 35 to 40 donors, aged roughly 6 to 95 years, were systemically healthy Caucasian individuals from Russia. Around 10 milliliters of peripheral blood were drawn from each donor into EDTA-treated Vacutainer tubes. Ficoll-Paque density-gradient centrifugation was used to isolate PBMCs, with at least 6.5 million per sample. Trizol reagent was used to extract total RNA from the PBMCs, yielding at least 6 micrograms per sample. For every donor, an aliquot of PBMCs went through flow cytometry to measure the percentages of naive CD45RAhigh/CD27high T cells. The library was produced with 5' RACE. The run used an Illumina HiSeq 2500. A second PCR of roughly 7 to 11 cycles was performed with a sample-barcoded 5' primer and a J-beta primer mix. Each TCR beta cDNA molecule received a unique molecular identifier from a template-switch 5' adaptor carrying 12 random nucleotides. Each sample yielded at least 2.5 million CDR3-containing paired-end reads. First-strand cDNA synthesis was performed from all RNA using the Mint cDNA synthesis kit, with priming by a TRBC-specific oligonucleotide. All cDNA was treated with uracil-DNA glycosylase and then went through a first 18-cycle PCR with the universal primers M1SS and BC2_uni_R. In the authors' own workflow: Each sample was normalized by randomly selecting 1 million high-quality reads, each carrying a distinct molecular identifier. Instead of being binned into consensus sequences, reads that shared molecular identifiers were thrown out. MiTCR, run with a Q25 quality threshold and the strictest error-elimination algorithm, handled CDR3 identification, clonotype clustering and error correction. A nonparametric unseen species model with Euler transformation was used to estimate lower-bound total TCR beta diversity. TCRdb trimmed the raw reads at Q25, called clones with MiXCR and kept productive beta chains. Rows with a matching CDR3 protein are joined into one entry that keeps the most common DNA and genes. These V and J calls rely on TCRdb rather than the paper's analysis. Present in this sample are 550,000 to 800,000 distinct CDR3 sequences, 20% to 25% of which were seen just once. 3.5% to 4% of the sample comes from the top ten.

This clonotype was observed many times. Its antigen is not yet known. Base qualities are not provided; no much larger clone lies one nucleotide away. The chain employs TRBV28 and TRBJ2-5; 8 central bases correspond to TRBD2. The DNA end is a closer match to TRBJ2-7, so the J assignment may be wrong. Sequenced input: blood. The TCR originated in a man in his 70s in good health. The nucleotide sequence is TGTGCCAGCAGGCAGGTTAGCGGGGACTACGAGCAGTACTTC. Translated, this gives CASRQVSGDYEQYF.